This T cell receptor beta chain is from a study of beta chain features in type 1 diabetes. Trimming at V came to 4 bases and at J to 7 bases, leaving 4 bases not matched to a gene. This CDR3 region has 13 residues. Germline V lookup: CDR1 SNHLY, CDR2 FYNNEI. cDNA synthesis used the whole RNA isolate, giving expressed TCRB sequences. Sequenced by immunoSEQ multiplex PCR; TCRdb stores in-frame clones only, minus some. The repertoire includes some 45,000 clones, about 51% of them detected once, and approximately 2.1% sits in the top ten. Input material: Tregs from blood. The TCR originated in a woman aged 18-29 years in good health. The chain links TRBV2 to TRBJ2-1; TRBD2 matches at 7 bases. The CDR3 DNA is TGTGCCAGCAGTGTGCGGGAGAGGAATGAGCAGTTCTTC. Its protein is CASSVRERNEQFF. The full variable domain, its missing parts supplied by reference TRBV2 and TRBJ2-1, is EPEVTQTPSHQVTQMGQEVILRCVPISNHLYFYWYRQILGQKVEFLVSFYNNEISEKSEIFDDQFSVERPDGSNFTLKIRSTKLEDSAMYFCASSVRERNEQFFGPGTRLTVL.